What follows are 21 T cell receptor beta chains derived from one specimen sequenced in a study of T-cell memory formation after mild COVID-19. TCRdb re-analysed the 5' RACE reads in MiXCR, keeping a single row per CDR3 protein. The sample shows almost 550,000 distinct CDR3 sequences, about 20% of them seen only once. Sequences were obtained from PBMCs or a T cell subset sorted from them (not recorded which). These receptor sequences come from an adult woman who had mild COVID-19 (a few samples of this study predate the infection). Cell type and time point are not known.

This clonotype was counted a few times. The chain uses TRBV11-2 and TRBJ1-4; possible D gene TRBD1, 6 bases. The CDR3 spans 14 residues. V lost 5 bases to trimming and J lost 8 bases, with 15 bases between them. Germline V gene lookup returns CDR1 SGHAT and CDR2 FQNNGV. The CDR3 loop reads CASSRRGAGEKLFF. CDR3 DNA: TGTGCCAGCAGCCGAAGGGGGGCTGGCGAAAAACTGTTTTTT.

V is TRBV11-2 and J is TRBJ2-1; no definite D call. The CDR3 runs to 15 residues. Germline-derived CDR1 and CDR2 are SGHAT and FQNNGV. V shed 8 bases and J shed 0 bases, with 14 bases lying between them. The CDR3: CASSLQVSSYNEQFF. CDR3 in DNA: TGTGCCAGCTCACTTCAAGTCAGCTCCTACAATGAGCAGTTCTTC.

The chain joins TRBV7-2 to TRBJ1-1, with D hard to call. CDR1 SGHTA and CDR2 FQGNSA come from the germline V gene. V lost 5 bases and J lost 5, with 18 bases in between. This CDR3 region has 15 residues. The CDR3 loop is CASSPWVGRVTEAFF. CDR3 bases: TGTGCCAGCAGCCCGTGGGTCGGTCGGGTTACTGAAGCTTTCTTT.

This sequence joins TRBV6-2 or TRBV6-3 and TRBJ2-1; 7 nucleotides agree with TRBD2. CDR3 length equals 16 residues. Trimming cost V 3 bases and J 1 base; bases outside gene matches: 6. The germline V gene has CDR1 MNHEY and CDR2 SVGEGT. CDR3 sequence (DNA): TGTGCCAGCAGTTATTTAGCTAGCGGTTCCTACAATGAGCAGTTCTTC. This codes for CASSYLASGSYNEQFF.

CDR3 sequence reads: CATSDLKEETQYF. The CDR3 DNA reads as TGTGCCACCAGTGATTTGAAAGAAGAGACCCAGTACTTC. This chain joins TRBV24-1 and TRBJ2-5; D not resolved. The CDR3 is made up of 13 amino acids. Germline CDR1 reads KGHDR; CDR2 reads SFDVKD. The germline V and J ends were trimmed by 0 bases and 3 bases, with 4 bases remaining between them.

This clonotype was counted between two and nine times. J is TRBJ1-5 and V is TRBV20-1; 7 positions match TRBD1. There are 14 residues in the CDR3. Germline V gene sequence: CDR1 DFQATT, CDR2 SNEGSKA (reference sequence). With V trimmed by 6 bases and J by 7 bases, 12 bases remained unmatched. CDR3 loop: CSADRVEMRQPQHF. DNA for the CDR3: TGCAGTGCCGACAGGGTTGAAATGCGGCAGCCCCAGCATTTT.

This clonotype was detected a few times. The CDR3 spells CASSLAGGSWETQYF. The CDR3 coding sequence is TGTGCCAGCAGCTTAGCCGGGGGTTCCTGGGAGACCCAGTACTTC. The chain couples TRBV11-2 to TRBJ2-5, with D perhaps matching TRBD2 (6 bases). Trimming left V 1 base short and J 5 bases short, with 14 bases between. The CDR3 totals 15 residues. In germline, CDR1 is SGHAT, CDR2 FQNNGV.

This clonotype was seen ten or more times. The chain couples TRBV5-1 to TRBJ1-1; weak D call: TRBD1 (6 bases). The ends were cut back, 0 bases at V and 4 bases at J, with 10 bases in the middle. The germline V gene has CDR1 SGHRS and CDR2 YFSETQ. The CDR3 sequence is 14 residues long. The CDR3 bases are TGCGCCAGCAGCTTGGCGGGGGCTGGCACTGAAGCTTTCTTT. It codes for CASSLAGAGTEAFF.

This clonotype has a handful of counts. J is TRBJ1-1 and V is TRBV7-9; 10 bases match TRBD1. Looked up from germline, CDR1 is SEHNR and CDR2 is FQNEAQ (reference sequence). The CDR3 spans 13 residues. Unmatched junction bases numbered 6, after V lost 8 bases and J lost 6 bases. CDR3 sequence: CASSGQGGSEAFF. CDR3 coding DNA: TGTGCCAGCTCAGGACAGGGGGGGTCTGAAGCTTTCTTT. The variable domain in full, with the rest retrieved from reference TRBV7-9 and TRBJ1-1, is DTGVSQNPRHKITKRGQNVTFRCDPISEHNRLYWYRQTLGQGPEFLTYFQNEAQLEKSRLLSDRFSAERPKGSFSTLEIQRTEQGDSAMYLCASSGQGGSEAFFGQGTRLTVV.

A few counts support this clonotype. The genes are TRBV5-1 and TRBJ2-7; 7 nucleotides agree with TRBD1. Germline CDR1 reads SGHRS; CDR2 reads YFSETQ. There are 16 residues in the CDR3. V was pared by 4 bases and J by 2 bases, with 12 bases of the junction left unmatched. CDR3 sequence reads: CASSPTGQSDTYEQYF. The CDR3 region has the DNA TGCGCCAGCAGCCCTACGGGACAGTCGGACACCTACGAGCAGTACTTC.

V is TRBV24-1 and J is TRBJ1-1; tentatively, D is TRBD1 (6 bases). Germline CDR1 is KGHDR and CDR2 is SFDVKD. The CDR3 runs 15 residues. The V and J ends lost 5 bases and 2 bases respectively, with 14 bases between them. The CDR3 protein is CATSGSGTLNTEAFF. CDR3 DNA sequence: TGTGCCACCAGTGGGTCCGGGACACTAAACACTGAAGCTTTCTTT.

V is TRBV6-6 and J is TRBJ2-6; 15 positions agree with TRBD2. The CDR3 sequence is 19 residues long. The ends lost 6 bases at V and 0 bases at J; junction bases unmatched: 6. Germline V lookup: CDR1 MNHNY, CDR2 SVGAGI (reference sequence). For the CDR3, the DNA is TGTGCCAGCAGCCACCAGGGACTAGCGGGGGGCTCTGGGGCCAACGTCCTGACTTTC. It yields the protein CASSHQGLAGGSGANVLTF.

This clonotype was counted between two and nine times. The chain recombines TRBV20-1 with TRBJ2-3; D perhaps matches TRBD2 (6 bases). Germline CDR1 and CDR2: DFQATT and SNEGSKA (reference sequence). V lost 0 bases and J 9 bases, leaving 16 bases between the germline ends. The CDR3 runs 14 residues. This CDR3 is CSARDRQARGTQYF. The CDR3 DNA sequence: TGCAGTGCTAGAGATCGGCAGGCCCGGGGGACGCAGTATTTT.

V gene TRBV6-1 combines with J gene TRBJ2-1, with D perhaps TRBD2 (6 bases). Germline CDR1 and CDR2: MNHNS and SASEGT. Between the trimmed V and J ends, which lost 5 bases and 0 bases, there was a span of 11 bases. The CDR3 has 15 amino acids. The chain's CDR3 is CASSNGAGSYNEQFF. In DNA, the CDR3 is TGTGCCAGCAGTAATGGAGCGGGCTCCTACAATGAGCAGTTCTTC.

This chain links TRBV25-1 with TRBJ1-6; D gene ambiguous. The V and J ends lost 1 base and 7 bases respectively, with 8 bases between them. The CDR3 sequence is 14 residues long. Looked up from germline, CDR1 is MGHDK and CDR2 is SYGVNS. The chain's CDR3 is CASSESGFNSPLHF. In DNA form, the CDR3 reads TGTGCCAGCAGTGAATCGGGGTTCAATTCACCCCTCCACTTT. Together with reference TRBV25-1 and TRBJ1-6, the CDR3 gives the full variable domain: EADIYQTPRYLVIGTGKKITLECSQTMGHDKMYWYQQDPGMELHLIHYSYGVNSTEKGDLSSESTVSRIRTEHFPLTLESARPSHTSQYLCASSESGFNSPLHFGNGTRLTVT.

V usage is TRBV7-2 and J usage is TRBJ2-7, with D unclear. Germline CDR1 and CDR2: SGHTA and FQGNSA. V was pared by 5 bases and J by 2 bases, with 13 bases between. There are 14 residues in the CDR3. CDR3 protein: CASSIDGNTYEQYF. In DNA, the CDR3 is TGTGCCAGCAGCATCGATGGGAACACCTACGAGCAGTACTTC.

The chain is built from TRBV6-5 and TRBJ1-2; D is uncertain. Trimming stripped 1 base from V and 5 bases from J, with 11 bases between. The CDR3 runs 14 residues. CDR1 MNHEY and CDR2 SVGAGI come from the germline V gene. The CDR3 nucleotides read TGTGCCAGCAGTTACTTCGGGGAGTGGTATGGCTACACCTTC. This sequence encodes CASSYFGEWYGYTF.

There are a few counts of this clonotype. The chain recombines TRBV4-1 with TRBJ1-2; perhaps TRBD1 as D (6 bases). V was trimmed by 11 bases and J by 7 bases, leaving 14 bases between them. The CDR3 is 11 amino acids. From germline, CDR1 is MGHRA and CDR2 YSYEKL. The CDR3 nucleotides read TGCGCCGGCGGGGGGGCTGGTGGCTACACCTTC. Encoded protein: CAGGGAGGYTF.

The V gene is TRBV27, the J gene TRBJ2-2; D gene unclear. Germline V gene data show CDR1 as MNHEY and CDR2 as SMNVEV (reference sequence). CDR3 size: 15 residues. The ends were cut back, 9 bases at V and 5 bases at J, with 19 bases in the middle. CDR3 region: CASRPPEKWTGELFF. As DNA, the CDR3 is TGTGCCAGTCGCCCCCCAGAGAAGTGGACCGGGGAGCTGTTTTTT.

As DNA, the CDR3 is TGTGCCAGCAGTTATCCAGCCCGCTCTGGAAACACCATATATTTT. Residues: CASSYPARSGNTIYF. The chain links TRBV6-6 to TRBJ1-3, with no clear D. The CDR3 totals 15 residues. Germline V gives CDR1 MNHNY, CDR2 SVGAGI (reference sequence). The germline V and J ends were trimmed by 3 bases and 0 bases, with 9 bases remaining between them.

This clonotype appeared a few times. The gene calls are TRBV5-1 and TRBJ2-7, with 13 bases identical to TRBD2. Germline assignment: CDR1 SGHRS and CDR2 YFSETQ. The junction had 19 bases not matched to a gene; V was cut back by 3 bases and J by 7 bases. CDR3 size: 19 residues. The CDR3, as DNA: TGCGCCAGCAGCTCTGCAAGTTTACTAGCGGGGGGGCATTTGGGAGAGCAGTACTTC. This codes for CASSSASLLAGGHLGEQYF.